Listed below are T cell receptor beta chains from one sample, sequenced in a study of T cell responses to AZD1222 COVID-19 vaccine. Assay used: immunoSEQ multiplex PCR; TCRdb lists only in-frame clones, some missing. The sample includes approximately 80,000 clones, 70% to 90% of them seen just once. Sequenced here: peripheral blood, sampled on day 0 of MenACWY control vaccination. The source of these receptors is an adult in good health. The conserved cysteine and the conserved F or W are not part of the CDR3 here. Each record gives: V gene, J gene, CDR3 protein.

TRBV6-6	TRBJ1-2	ASRPDRESYYGYT
TRBV5-4	TRBJ2-2	ASSLGGRELF
TRBV4-3	TRBJ1-1	ASSQDRTGRGRGDTEAF
TRBV6-5	TRBJ1-3	ASRLGSGNTIY
TRBV27	TRBJ1-1	ASSLFGYTEAF
TRBV19	TRBJ1-1	ASSIGGWNTEAF
TRBV10-3	TRBJ1-2	AILGQGKGYT
TRBV7-6	TRBJ1-6	ASSATGLENSPLH
TRBV28	TRBJ2-7	ASSTNYEQY
TRBV30	TRBJ2-6	AWQTGFGANVLT
TRBV7-2	TRBJ2-3	ASSTWTSGSSTDTQY
TRBV27	TRBJ1-6	ATADRGSPLH
TRBV10-3	TRBJ1-4	AISDTLGGEKLF
TRBV6-5	TRBJ2-1	ASIPSGGAYNEQF
TRBV6-2/TRBV6-3	TRBJ1-1	ASSYSPGAMNTEAF
TRBV3-1/TRBV3-2	TRBJ2-3	ASSQGVKQGVTQY